This T cell receptor (beta chain) was recorded in a study of OX40 agonist ivuxolimab in advanced cancers. V lost 4 bases, J lost 5 bases, and 7 bases stayed unmatched. This CDR3 has 16 amino acids. Germline CDR1 and CDR2: SGHNT and YYREEE (reference sequence). As regards this clone: Its antigen is unknown.

Study-wide results and caveats: In the 0.1 to 3.0 mg/kg range, CD4+ and CD8+ blood T cells had expanded clonally by week 6. People who partly responded at 0.1-3.0 mg/kg had some of the least clonal expansion seen. Among some nonresponders, normalized T-cell clonal expansion was also low.

Generated by immunoSEQ multiplex PCR, the TCRdb table keeps only in-frame clones and is missing some. This repertoire shows more than 85,000 clones, about 91% found once; its top ten account for around 0.32%. The chain carries TRBV5-4 and TRBJ2-3, with 13 nucleotides matching TRBD2. Sequences were derived from CD4+ or CD8+ T cells sorted from blood, sampled in a trial of the OX40 agonist ivuxolimab. The receptor comes from an adult with an advanced solid tumor such as melanoma, head and neck, liver or kidney cancer. The CDR3 region has the DNA TGTGCCAGCAGCCCAAGGACTAGCGGGAGAGTAGATACGCAGTATTTT. Translating it yields CASSPRTSGRVDTQYF.